A selection of T cell receptor beta chains follows, all from one sample in a study of T cell responses to AZD1222 COVID-19 vaccine. Sequenced by immunoSEQ multiplex PCR; TCRdb stores in-frame clones only, minus some. Here the sample spans 65,000 to 70,000 clones, 88% being singletons. The specimen was peripheral blood, collected on day 0 of AZD1222 vaccination. The origin of the receptors is an adult in good health. The CDR3 runs from the conserved cysteine through the conserved F or W. The order of the fields is V gene, clone size, J gene, D gene, CDR3 protein, CDR3 DNA. A D gene is named only where the DNA matches it firmly. Size is stated for part of the rows, as once, few or many counts, or as a class when the clone is expanded.

TRBV3-1/TRBV3-2	.	TRBJ2-5	.	CASSRRWETQYF	TGTGCCAGCAGCCGCCGGTGGGAGACCCAGTACTTC
TRBV14	.	TRBJ2-1	.	CASSRWGAGNEQFF	TGTGCCAGCAGCCGTTGGGGGGCGGGTAATGAGCAGTTCTTC
TRBV3-1/TRBV3-2	.	TRBJ1-2	.	CASSQDRVSGRGYTF	TGTGCCAGCAGCCAAGACCGCGTCTCGGGGCGAGGCTACACCTTC
TRBV4-1	.	TRBJ2-7	TRBD2	CASSPGTSGTTYEQYF	TGCGCCAGCAGCCCCGGGACTAGCGGGACCACCTACGAGCAGTACTTC
TRBV3-1/TRBV3-2	.	TRBJ1-5	TRBD1	CASSQEVHRQGDQPQHF	TGTGCCAGCAGCCAAGAGGTTCACCGACAGGGAGATCAGCCCCAGCATTTT
TRBV19	.	TRBJ1-5	.	CASSIKAQPQHF	TGTGCCAGTAGTATAAAGGCTCAGCCCCAGCATTTT
TRBV18	.	TRBJ2-7	TRBD2	CASSPRREPYEQYF	TGTGCCAGCTCACCACGGCGGGAGCCGTACGAGCAGTACTTC
TRBV30	.	TRBJ1-3	.	CAWSVRDILSGNTIYF	TGTGCCTGGAGTGTCCGGGACATCCTCTCTGGAAACACCATATATTTT
TRBV25-1	.	TRBJ2-7	TRBD1	CASSTNLGTGWDEQYF	TGTGCCAGCAGTACAAACCTCGGGACAGGGTGGGACGAGCAGTACTTC
TRBV28	.	TRBJ2-1	.	CASTDSFNEQFF	TGTGCCAGCACCGATAGCTTCAATGAGCAGTTCTTC
TRBV4-1	.	TRBJ1-4	.	CASSPRLSHTATNEKLFF	TGCGCCAGCAGCCCACGCCTGAGTCATACCGCAACTAATGAAAAACTGTTTTTT
TRBV4-3	.	TRBJ2-7	TRBD1	CASSLGQGAYEQYF	TGCGCCAGCAGCCTGGGACAGGGGGCCTACGAGCAGTACTTC
TRBV3-1/TRBV3-2	.	TRBJ2-2	TRBD2	CASSPTSGRAYGGELFF	TGTGCCAGCAGCCCTACTAGCGGGAGGGCCTATGGCGGGGAGCTGTTTTTT
TRBV4-2	.	TRBJ2-6	.	CASSQGDTGANVLTF	TGTGCCAGCAGCCAAGGGGACACTGGGGCCAACGTCCTGACTTTC
TRBV7-6	.	TRBJ2-1	.	CASSDYNEQFF	TGTGCCAGCAGCGACTACAATGAGCAGTTCTTC
TRBV4-1	.	TRBJ2-2	.	CASSQTRNTGELFF	TGCGCCAGCAGTCAAACTAGAAACACCGGGGAGCTGTTTTTT
TRBV6-2/TRBV6-3	once	TRBJ2-7	TRBD1	CASSPRQGAYEQYF	TGTGCCAGCAGTCCCCGCCAGGGGGCCTACGAGCAGTACTTC
TRBV19	.	TRBJ2-1	TRBD2	CASSMGLAGGRPLGEQFF	TGTGCCAGTAGTATGGGTCTAGCGGGAGGGCGCCCATTGGGTGAGCAGTTCTTC
TRBV6-4	.	TRBJ1-2	TRBD1	CASSDSTGGYGYTF	TGTGCCAGCAGTGACTCAACAGGGGGCTATGGCTACACCTTC
TRBV5-1	.	TRBJ2-1	.	CASSLGATQGEQFF	TGCGCCAGCAGCTTGGGGGCTACTCAAGGTGAGCAGTTCTTC
TRBV3-1/TRBV3-2	.	TRBJ2-7	.	CASSHGRKAVSYEQYF	TGTGCCAGCAGCCATGGTAGAAAGGCTGTATCCTACGAGCAGTACTTC
TRBV10-2	.	TRBJ1-2	.	CASSFGSGYTF	TGCGCCAGCTCCTTCGGGAGTGGCTACACCTTC
TRBV7-8	once	TRBJ1-1	TRBD1	CASSPRDRYTEAFF	TGTGCCAGCAGCCCCCGGGACAGATACACTGAAGCTTTCTTT
TRBV6-5	.	TRBJ1-4	.	CASSPRGEKLFF	TGTGCCAGCAGCCCCCGGGGTGAAAAACTGTTTTTT
TRBV18	.	TRBJ2-2	.	CASSPARSGELFF	TGTGCCAGCTCACCCGCCAGGTCCGGGGAGCTGTTTTTT
TRBV27	.	TRBJ1-1	.	CASRLVPGPMNTEAFF	TGTGCCAGCAGACTTGTACCGGGCCCCATGAACACTGAAGCTTTCTTT
TRBV28	.	TRBJ2-2	TRBD2	CASSLEGGRAGELFF	TGTGCCAGCAGTTTAGAAGGCGGGAGGGCCGGGGAGCTGTTTTTT
TRBV7-9	.	TRBJ2-6	.	CASSLRSSGANVLTF	TGTGCCAGCAGCTTAAGGAGCTCTGGGGCCAACGTCCTGACTTTC
TRBV30	.	TRBJ1-2	TRBD1	CAWSEGRVGQGVSYYGYTF	TGTGCCTGGAGTGAAGGAAGGGTAGGACAGGGGGTGTCTTACTATGGCTACACCTTC
TRBV29-1	once	TRBJ1-2	TRBD1	CSARDRLYGYTF	TGCAGCGCCCGGGACAGACTCTATGGCTACACCTTC
TRBV6-4	.	TRBJ2-2	.	CASSDRPTGELFF	TGTGCCAGCAGTGACAGACCCACCGGGGAGCTGTTTTTT
TRBV28	.	TRBJ2-7	.	CASSLEGPYEQYF	TGTGCCAGCAGTTTAGAGGGCCCCTACGAGCAGTACTTC
TRBV5-1	.	TRBJ2-6	TRBD1	CASSMDRSGANVLTF	TGCGCCAGCAGCATGGACAGGTCTGGGGCCAACGTCCTGACTTTC
TRBV20-1	.	TRBJ1-2	.	CSASLDSNYGYTF	TGCAGTGCTAGTTTAGACAGTAACTATGGCTACACCTTC
TRBV15	.	TRBJ2-3	.	CATSSPNPPRGNTDTQYF	TGTGCCACCAGCAGCCCCAACCCCCCGAGGGGGAACACAGATACGCAGTATTTT
TRBV5-4	once	TRBJ1-6	TRBD1	CASSFWQGESSPLHF	TGTGCCAGCAGCTTCTGGCAGGGGGAAAGTTCACCCCTCCACTTT
TRBV5-1	.	TRBJ2-2	.	CASSLAGPTGELFF	TGCGCCAGCAGCTTGGCCGGCCCAACCGGGGAGCTGTTTTTT
TRBV5-1	.	TRBJ2-5	.	CASSTRQRGETQYF	TGCGCCAGCAGCACCAGACAGCGAGGAGAGACCCAGTACTTC
TRBV9	.	TRBJ1-4	TRBD1	CASSAQGWSNEKLFF	TGTGCCAGCAGCGCACAGGGGTGGTCTAATGAAAAACTGTTTTTT
TRBV18	.	TRBJ2-2	.	CASSPPGLRERELFF	TGTGCCAGCTCACCACCGGGACTGCGCGAGAGAGAGCTGTTTTTT
TRBV4-1	.	TRBJ1-1	TRBD1	CASSQLGTEQYTEAFF	TGCGCCAGCAGCCAATTAGGGACAGAACAATACACTGAAGCTTTCTTT
TRBV23-1	.	TRBJ2-1	.	CASSPNNEQFF	TGCGCCAGCAGTCCGAACAATGAGCAGTTCTTC
TRBV4-3	.	TRBJ2-6	.	CASSQDGVAAGANVLTF	TGCGCCAGCAGCCAAGATGGTGTGGCGGCCGGGGCCAACGTCCTGACTTTC
TRBV7-7	.	TRBJ2-1	.	CASSPSDNYNEQFF	TGTGCCAGCAGCCCCTCGGACAATTACAATGAGCAGTTCTTC
TRBV6-6	.	TRBJ1-5	.	CASSYPDSAYQPQHF	TGTGCCAGCAGTTACCCTGACAGTGCCTATCAGCCCCAGCATTTT
TRBV10-1	few	TRBJ2-2	TRBD2	CASSEGSGTGELFF	TGCGCCAGCAGTGAGGGTAGCGGGACCGGGGAGCTGTTTTTT
TRBV24-1	.	TRBJ1-2	.	CATSDPRYNYGYTF	TGTGCCACCAGTGACCCCAGGTATAACTATGGCTACACCTTC
TRBV18	.	TRBJ2-7	.	CASSPPQSTTSYEQYF	TGTGCCAGCTCACCACCGCAGTCCACGACCTCCTACGAGCAGTACTTC
TRBV6-7	.	TRBJ1-4	.	CASSYGQANLATNEKLFF	TGTGCCAGCAGTTATGGTCAGGCGAACCTTGCAACTAATGAAAAACTGTTTTTT
TRBV29-1	once	TRBJ2-4	.	CSAGTGDIQYF	TGCAGCGCCGGGACCGGGGACATTCAGTACTTC
TRBV4-3	.	TRBJ2-1	.	CASSQDRPTVTYNEQFF	TGCGCCAGCAGCCAAGATCGCCCGACAGTAACTTACAATGAGCAGTTCTTC
TRBV6-2/TRBV6-3	medium-sized	TRBJ2-3	.	CASSMTGIATNTDTQYF	TGTGCCAGCAGCATGACCGGGATTGCGACGAACACAGATACGCAGTATTTT
TRBV10-3	.	TRBJ2-7	TRBD2	CAISVSTSISEQYF	TGTGCCATCAGTGTGTCGACTAGCATTTCCGAGCAGTACTTC
TRBV4-3	once	TRBJ2-7	.	CASSGGHGQAYEQYF	TGCGCCAGCAGCGGAGGACACGGCCAGGCTTACGAGCAGTACTTC
TRBV6-6	.	TRBJ2-2	.	CASSGPGLNTGELFF	TGTGCCAGCAGTGGGCCGGGACTTAACACCGGGGAGCTGTTTTTT